This T cell receptor (beta chain) was retrieved from a study of CD8 T cells in Susac syndrome. Study outcomes and limitations: A relatively small number of individuals underwent TCR sequencing and HLA analysis.

Random hexamers were used to reverse transcribe an amount of roughly 0.45 to 1 ug RNA. The amplification used immunoSEQ multiplex PCR on TCR beta CDR3; it spanned 54 Vbeta and 13 Jbeta. TCRdb passed the immunoSEQ multiplex PCR reads through MiXCR, listing each CDR3 protein once. The repertoire holds about 49,000 distinct CDR3 sequences, with 80% to 95% as singletons. Comments on this clonotype: The antigen is not known.

Per the germline V gene, CDR1 is MNHEY and CDR2 is SMNVEV (reference sequence). The CDR3 has 16 amino acids. V lost 5 bases to trimming and J lost 6 bases; unmatched junction nucleotides: 9. Controls were drawn from healthy donors and were matched for age and sex. TEMRA cells underwent FACS enrichment and CD8+ and CD4+ T cells underwent negative isolation. The sequence was collected from a human donor in good health. The chain is built from TRBV27 and TRBJ2-1; TRBD2 aligns across 11 bases. Specimen: CD8+ T cells from PBMCs. This chain's CDR3 is CASSHGTSGGGNEQFF. The CDR3 DNA follows: TGTGCCAGCAGTCACGGGACTAGCGGAGGGGGCAATGAGCAGTTCTTC.